The source of this T cell receptor beta chain is a study of blood T cell repertoires in COVID-19. CDR1 SGHNT and CDR2 YYREEE come from the germline V gene (reference sequence). The CDR3 is made up of 15 amino acids. V shed 0 bases and J shed 0 bases, with 7 bases lying between them. Sequenced by immunoSEQ multiplex PCR; TCRdb stores in-frame clones only, minus some. The sample shows 150,000 to 200,000 clones, 87% of them seen only once. The sequence derives from a human donor in a cohort sampled during active COVID-19. Material: peripheral blood. The V and J genes are TRBV5-4 and TRBJ1-3; D is ambiguous. The CDR3 sequence is CASSLDPSSGNTIYF. CDR3 in DNA: TGTGCCAGCAGCTTGGATCCGAGCTCTGGAAACACCATATATTTT. The variable domain in full, completed from reference TRBV5-4 and TRBJ1-3, reads ETGVTQSPTHLIKTRGQQVTLRCSSQSGHNTVSWYQQALGQGPQFIFQYYREEENGRGNFPPRFSGLQFPNYSSELNVNALELDDSALYLCASSLDPSSGNTIYFGEGSWLTVV.